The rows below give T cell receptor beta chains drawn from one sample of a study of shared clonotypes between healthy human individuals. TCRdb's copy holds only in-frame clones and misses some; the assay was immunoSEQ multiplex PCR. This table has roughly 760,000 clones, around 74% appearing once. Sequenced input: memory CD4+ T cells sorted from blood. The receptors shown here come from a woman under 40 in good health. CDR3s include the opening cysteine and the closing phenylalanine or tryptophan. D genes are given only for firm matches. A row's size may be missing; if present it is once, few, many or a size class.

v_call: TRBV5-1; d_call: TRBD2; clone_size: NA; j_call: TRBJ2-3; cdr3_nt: TGCGCCAGCAGCTTGGAGAGCGGGAGTCGAACAGATACGCAGTATTTT; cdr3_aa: CASSLESGSRTDTQYF
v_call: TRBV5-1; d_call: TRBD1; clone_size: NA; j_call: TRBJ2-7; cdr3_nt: TGCGCCAGCAGAGATCGACAGGGGGCTTACGAGCAGTACTTC; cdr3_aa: CASRDRQGAYEQYF
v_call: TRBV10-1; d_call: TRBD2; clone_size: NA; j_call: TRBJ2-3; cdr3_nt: TGCGCCAGCAGTTCTCCGGGACTAGCGGGGGACGGCACAGATACGCAGTATTTT; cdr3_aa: CASSSPGLAGDGTDTQYF
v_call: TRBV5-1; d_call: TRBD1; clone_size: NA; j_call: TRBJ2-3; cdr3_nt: TGCGCCAGCAGCTTAATCACAGGGGGTTCAGCAGTGGCGCAGTATTTT; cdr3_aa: CASSLITGGSAVAQYF
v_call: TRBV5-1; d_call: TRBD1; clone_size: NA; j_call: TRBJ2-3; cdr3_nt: TGCGCCAGCAGCTACGGACAGGGTCCTAGCACAGATACGCAGTATTTT; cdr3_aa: CASSYGQGPSTDTQYF
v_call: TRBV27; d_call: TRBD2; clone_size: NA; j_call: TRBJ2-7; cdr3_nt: TGTGCCAGCAGTACCGGGACTAGTTCTCTCAAGCAGTACTTC; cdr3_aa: CASSTGTSSLKQYF
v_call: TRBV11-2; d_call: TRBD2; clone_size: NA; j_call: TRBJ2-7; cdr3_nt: TGTGCCAGCAGCGGCCTGGGACTAGCCTACGAGCAGTACTTC; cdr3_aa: CASSGLGLAYEQYF
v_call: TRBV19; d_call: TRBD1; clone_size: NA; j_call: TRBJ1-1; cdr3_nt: TGTGCCAGCGGGACAGGGGGCACGAACACTGAAGCTTTCTTT; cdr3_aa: CASGTGGTNTEAFF
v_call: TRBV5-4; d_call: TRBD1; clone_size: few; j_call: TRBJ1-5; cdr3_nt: TGTGCCAGCAGCTTGGTGGGACAGGGAGGCGTTCAGCCCCAGCATTTT; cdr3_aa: CASSLVGQGGVQPQHF
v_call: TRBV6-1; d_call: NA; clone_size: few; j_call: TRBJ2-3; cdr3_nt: TGTGCCAGCAGCCCCAGGCCGGTTCGTGGAGATACGCAGTATTTT; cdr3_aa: CASSPRPVRGDTQYF
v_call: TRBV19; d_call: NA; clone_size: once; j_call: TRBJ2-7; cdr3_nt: TGTGCCAGTAGTATGGGGTACGAGCAGTACTTC; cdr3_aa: CASSMGYEQYF
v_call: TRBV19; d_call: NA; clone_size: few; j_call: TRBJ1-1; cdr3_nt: TGTGCCAGTAGACAATCGCTCGGGACTTTCAACACTGAAGCTTTCTTT; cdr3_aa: CASRQSLGTFNTEAFF
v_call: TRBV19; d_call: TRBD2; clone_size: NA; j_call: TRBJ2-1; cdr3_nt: TGTGCCAGTAGGAACCTAGCGGGAGTAGGGGATGAGCAGTTCTTC; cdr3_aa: CASRNLAGVGDEQFF
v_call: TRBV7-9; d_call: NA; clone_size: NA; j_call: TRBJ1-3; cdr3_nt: TGTGCCAGCAGCTTAGCACAGCCAGGGAGTGGAAACACCATATATTTT; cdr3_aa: CASSLAQPGSGNTIYF
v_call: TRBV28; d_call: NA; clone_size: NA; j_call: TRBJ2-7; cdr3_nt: TGTGCCAGCAATACCGGGACTGCAGTCTACGAGCAGTACTTC; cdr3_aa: CASNTGTAVYEQYF
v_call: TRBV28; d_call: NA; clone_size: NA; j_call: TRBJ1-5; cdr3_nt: TGTGCCAGCAGTTTCTCAGGGTTCAATCAGCCCCAGCATTTT; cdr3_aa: CASSFSGFNQPQHF
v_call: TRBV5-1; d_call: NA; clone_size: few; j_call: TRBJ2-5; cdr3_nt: TGCGCCAGCAGCGTTCTGACGGGGTACCAAGAGACCCAGTACTTC; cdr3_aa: CASSVLTGYQETQYF